These 15 T cell receptor beta chains were sequenced from one sample in a study of STAT3 mutations in large granular lymphocyte leukemia. Study outcomes and limitations: Every T-cell large granular lymphocyte leukemia patient had at least one immunodominant TCR beta clonotype.

Only in-frame clones appear in the TCRdb table, and some are missing; sequencing was by immunoSEQ multiplex PCR. The sample lists approximately 25,000 clones, over 90% seen once, with 6% to 6.5% in the top ten. Antigens of these TCRs are unknown. Sequencing input: peripheral blood mononuclear cells. These receptors were obtained from a man between 35 and 55 years old with T-cell large granular lymphocyte leukemia. Some clones in this sample may be carry-over from other donors' samples.

This clone appeared once. The rearrangement uses TRBV5-1 and TRBJ2-5; 7 nucleotides line up with TRBD1. Germline assignment: CDR1 SGHRS and CDR2 YFSETQ. The CDR3 contains 14 residues. Germline trimming cut 0 bases from V and 6 bases from J; bases unmatched to any gene: 5. CDR3 nucleotides: TGCGCCAGCAGCTTGGACAGACAGGGACAGACCCAGTACTTC. The encoded protein is CASSLDRQGQTQYF. Full variable domain (missing parts from reference TRBV5-1 and TRBJ2-5): KAGVTQTPRYLIKTRGQQVTLSCSPISGHRSVSWYQQTPGQGLQFLFEYFSETQRNKGNFPGRFSGRQFSNSRSEMNVSTLELGDSALYLCASSLDRQGQTQYFGPGTRLLVL.

The chain links TRBV6-6 to TRBJ1-1; TRBD1 might be the D (5 bases). CDR3 length: 12 residues. V was shortened by 10 bases and J by 2 bases, with 11 bases between the two germline ends. The germline gives CDR1 MNHNY, CDR2 SVGAGI (reference sequence). CDR3 coding DNA: TGTGCCACTCGGACATTAAACACTGAAGCTTTCTTT. It encodes CATRTLNTEAFF.

This chain joins TRBV30 and TRBJ2-1; 7 bases map to TRBD1. Germline lookup yields CDR1 GTSNPN and CDR2 SVGIG (reference sequence). The CDR3 is 15 residues long. The V and J ends lost 1 base and 5 bases, in that order; junction bases with no gene match: 8. CDR3: CAWSASWDRHNEQFF. In nucleotides, the CDR3 is TGTGCCTGGAGTGCCTCGTGGGACAGACACAATGAGCAGTTCTTC.

This CDR3 is CASTPNREGEAFF. In DNA form, the CDR3 reads TGTGCCAGCACCCCGAATAGAGAAGGGGAAGCTTTCTTT. The chain uses TRBV7-9 and TRBJ1-1, with unresolved D. Germline V gene lookup returns CDR1 SEHNR and CDR2 FQNEAQ (reference sequence). The CDR3 loop spans 13 amino acids. Between the trimmed V and J ends, which lost 7 bases and 8 bases, there was a span of 17 bases.

The V gene is TRBV5-6, the J gene TRBJ2-1; possibly TRBD1 for D (5 bases). Germline V CDR1 and CDR2: SGHDT, YYEEEE. The CDR3 consists of 15 residues. V lost 4 bases to trimming and J lost 2 bases, with 13 bases between them. The DNA of the CDR3 is TGTGCCAGCAGCCAAAGGGGCCTACCCTACAATGAGCAGTTCTTC. The encoded protein is CASSQRGLPYNEQFF. The full variable domain, rest sourced from reference TRBV5-6 and TRBJ2-1, is DAGVTQSPTHLIKTRGQQVTLRCSPKSGHDTVSWYQQALGQGPQFIFQYYEEEERQRGNFPDRFSGHQFPNYSSELNVNALLLGDSALYLCASSQRGLPYNEQFFGPGTRLTVL.

The chain's CDR3 is CASDGGSANTGELFF. DNA of the CDR3: TGTGCCAGCGACGGGGGCAGCGCGAACACCGGGGAGCTGTTTTTT. This chain uses TRBV25-1 with TRBJ2-2, with D perhaps being TRBD1 or TRBD2 (6 bases each). Per germline, CDR1 MGHDK and CDR2 SYGVNS. The CDR3 runs 15 residues. V dropped 8 bases and J dropped 0 bases, with 13 bases sitting between them.

The CDR3 region has the DNA TGCAGCGTTGGAGCTAACACTGAAGCTTTCTTT. It translates to CSVGANTEAFF. V usage is TRBV29-1 and J usage is TRBJ1-1; no reliable D call. The CDR3 covers 11 residues. CDR1 is SQVTM and CDR2 is ANQGSEA in the germline V gene. The V gene lost 4 bases and the J gene lost 2 bases, with 5 bases spanning the gap.

The V gene is TRBV18, the J gene TRBJ2-5; D might be TRBD2 (6 bases). The CDR3 contains 12 residues. Per germline, CDR1 KGHSH and CDR2 LQKENI. The ends were cut back, 8 bases at V and 4 bases at J, with 11 bases in the middle. Here the CDR3 reads CASDRGGETQYF. DNA for the CDR3: TGTGCCAGCGACCGGGGAGGAGAGACCCAGTACTTC.

The rearrangement uses TRBV4-2 and TRBJ1-5; D is ambiguous. The CDR3 runs to 13 residues. Trimming removed 0 bases from V and 4 bases from J, with 4 bases in between. From germline, CDR1 is LGHNA and CDR2 YNFKEQ. Here the CDR3 DNA reads TGTGCCAGCAGCCAAGATGATAATCAGCCCCAGCATTTT. As protein: CASSQDDNQPQHF.

The chain uses TRBV18 and TRBJ1-4; 9 bases match TRBD1. The germline CDR1 and CDR2 sequences are KGHSH and LQKENI. This CDR3 comprises 16 residues. Trimming removed 1 base from V and 6 bases from J; junction bases left unmatched: 6. In nucleotides, the CDR3 is TGTGCCAGCTCACCACGCAGGACAGGGGCGGATGAAAAACTGTTTTTT. Translation: CASSPRRTGADEKLFF.

The rearrangement links TRBV9 to TRBJ2-7; D may be TRBD1 (5 bases). Trimming pared 0 bases from V and 6 bases from J, leaving 13 bases between. This CDR3 has 14 amino acids. Germline V gene data show CDR1 as SGDLS and CDR2 as YYNGEE. CDR3 nucleotides: TGTGCCAGCAGCGTAGGGGGCGCATTGGGCGAGCAGTACTTC. As protein: CASSVGGALGEQYF.

This clone showed up just once. This chain connects TRBV10-3 to TRBJ2-5, with a tentative D call TRBD2 (6 bases). The CDR3 is 13 amino acids. Trimming pared 6 bases from V and 1 base from J, leaving 9 bases between. Per germline, CDR1 ENHRY and CDR2 SYGVKD. CDR3 amino acids: CAIRGDFQETQYF. DNA for the CDR3: TGTGCCATCAGGGGGGACTTCCAAGAGACCCAGTACTTC.

The chain couples TRBV5-1 to TRBJ2-5; D tentatively reads TRBD1 or TRBD2 (5 bases each). The CDR3 has 15 residues. The V end lost 1 base, the J end lost 2 bases, and 12 bases lay between the germline ends. CDR1 SGHRS and CDR2 YFSETQ come from the germline V gene. CDR3 bases: TGCGCCAGCAGCTTGACCGGGACGGCGCAAGAGACCCAGTACTTC. Residues: CASSLTGTAQETQYF.

The rearrangement links TRBV27 to TRBJ1-1, with D uncertain. The germline gives CDR1 MNHEY, CDR2 SMNVEV (reference sequence). The V end lost 6 bases, the J end lost 3 bases, and 8 bases lay between the germline ends. This CDR3 is 12 amino acids long. CDR3 sequence (DNA): TGTGCCAGCAGCAAAGGCCACACTGAAGCTTTCTTT. This codes for CASSKGHTEAFF.

The chain couples TRBV5-4 to TRBJ1-2; D call uncertain. CDR3 length equals 12 residues. V was shortened by 0 bases and J by 7 bases, with 7 bases between the two germline ends. Per the germline V gene, CDR1 is SGHNT and CDR2 is YYREEE (reference sequence). The CDR3: CASSLDRGGYTF. The CDR3 nucleotides read TGTGCCAGCAGCTTGGACAGAGGTGGCTACACCTTC.